This T cell receptor (beta chain) was sequenced during a study of T-cell reconstitution after alpha-beta-depleted transplantation in children. Germline values: CDR1 MNHEY, CDR2 SMNVEV (reference sequence). The CDR3 consists of 13 residues. Trimming removed 0 bases at V and 5 bases at J, with 7 bases between. The TCRbeta library incorporated unique molecular identifiers. TCRdb re-derived calls from the PCR reads in MiXCR, one entry per CDR3 protein. The table lists about 980,000 distinct CDR3 sequences, 25% to 30% of them singletons. This clonotype was recorded a few times. V gene TRBV27 combines with J gene TRBJ2-5; D unresolved. This receptor was taken from a boy in the first two years of life who had a stem cell transplant for SCID, so the T cells may come from the graft donor. This material consisted of PBMCs, mostly from graft donor cells, taken 360 days after TCRalphabeta/CD19-depleted stem cell transplant. The CDR3 sequence is CASSLSRWETQYF. CDR3 bases: TGTGCCAGCAGTTTATCAAGGTGGGAGACCCAGTACTTC.